These T cell receptor beta chains were read from a single sample in a study of blood T cell repertoires in COVID-19. Measured with immunoSEQ multiplex PCR; TCRdb has only the in-frame clones, and not every one. The sample contains around 330,000 clones, around 90% of which appear only once. The sequenced sample was PBMCs or T cells enriched from blood (not recorded which). These TCRs come from a man aged 60 to 69 who had recovered from COVID-19. Both conserved end residues are part of each CDR3. D genes are given only for firm matches. Expanded clones get a size class; other rows say once, few or many, or leave the size out.

CASRKTQVSPGTGELFF,TGTGCCAGCAGAAAAACACAGGTCTCGCCGGGCACCGGGGAGCTGTTTTTT,NA,TRBV4-2,NA,TRBJ2-2
CATSKGKGDWYGYTF,TGTGCCACCAGCAAGGGAAAAGGGGATTGGTATGGCTACACCTTC,NA,TRBV15,NA,TRBJ1-2
CASSESGLAGDNSYNEQFF,TGCGCCAGCAGTGAGTCAGGACTAGCGGGAGACAACTCCTACAATGAGCAGTTCTTC,TRBD2,TRBV10-1,NA,TRBJ2-1
CASSPTGFNEQYF,TGTGCCAGCTCACCGACAGGGTTCAACGAGCAGTACTTC,TRBD1,TRBV18,NA,TRBJ2-7
CASSLALLGLAGVTDEQFF,TGTGCCAGCAGCTTAGCGCTCTTGGGACTAGCGGGAGTCACGGATGAGCAGTTCTTC,TRBD2,TRBV7-9,NA,TRBJ2-1
CSASTSGVYNEQFF,TGCAGCGCCTCGACTAGCGGGGTCTACAATGAGCAGTTCTTC,TRBD2,TRBV29-1,few,TRBJ2-1
CASSLGGPPNTGELFF,TGTGCCAGCAGTTTAGGAGGGCCCCCGAACACCGGGGAGCTGTTTTTT,NA,TRBV27,once,TRBJ2-2
CASSYPQLAQHF,TGTGCCAGCAGCTATCCCCAACTGGCCCAGCATTTT,NA,TRBV7-2,NA,TRBJ1-5
CATSDPTGQETQYF,TGTGCCACCAGTGATCCGACAGGACAAGAGACCCAGTACTTC,NA,TRBV24-1,NA,TRBJ2-5
CASSSPTGGMNTEAFF,TGCGCCAGCAGCTCACCGACGGGGGGCATGAACACTGAAGCTTTCTTT,NA,TRBV4-1,few,TRBJ1-1
CASTQTGGGYTF,TGTGCCAGCACCCAGACAGGAGGAGGCTACACCTTC,NA,TRBV3-1/TRBV3-2,NA,TRBJ1-2
CAWTIGTGIDEQFF,TGTGCCTGGACGATCGGGACAGGGATCGATGAGCAGTTCTTC,TRBD1,TRBV30,few,TRBJ2-1
CASSLNRASTDTQYF,TGTGCCAGCAGCCTTAATAGAGCTAGCACAGATACGCAGTATTTT,NA,TRBV7-6,NA,TRBJ2-3
CASSPPDRGPYEQYF,TGTGCCAGCAGCCCCCCGGACAGGGGGCCCTACGAGCAGTACTTC,TRBD1,TRBV7-2,NA,TRBJ2-7
CASSLGPTSGWTHEQYF,TGTGCCAGCAGCTTGGGCCCCACTAGCGGGTGGACCCACGAGCAGTACTTC,TRBD2,TRBV7-3,NA,TRBJ2-7
CASSLGVAGGYNEQFF,TGTGCCAGCAGCTTAGGAGTAGCGGGAGGGTATAATGAGCAGTTCTTC,TRBD2,TRBV7-3,once,TRBJ2-1
CASSDRGMFGNYGYTF,TGTGCCAGCAGTGATAGGGGGATGTTCGGTAACTATGGCTACACCTTC,NA,TRBV25-1,NA,TRBJ1-2
CASRTTSGRADEQFF,TGTGCCAGCAGGACTACTAGCGGGAGGGCCGATGAGCAGTTCTTC,TRBD2,TRBV28,NA,TRBJ2-1
CASSIPKTSGPSEQYF,TGTGCCAGTAGTATCCCGAAAACTAGCGGCCCATCCGAGCAGTACTTC,TRBD2,TRBV19,NA,TRBJ2-7
CASRRQINYGYTF,TGTGCCAGCAGAAGACAGATCAACTATGGCTACACCTTC,NA,TRBV21-1,NA,TRBJ1-2
CSVNRGGNEKLFF,TGCAGCGTTAACAGGGGGGGTAATGAAAAACTGTTTTTT,TRBD1,TRBV29-1,once,TRBJ1-4
CASSPGGEQFF,TGTGCCAGCAGCCCGGGAGGAGAGCAGTTCTTC,TRBD2,TRBV11-1,NA,TRBJ2-1
CAWSVQPSGRGYSSGELFF,TGTGCCTGGAGTGTACAACCTAGCGGGAGAGGATATTCCTCCGGGGAGCTGTTTTTT,TRBD2,TRBV30,NA,TRBJ2-2
CASSLQGLSYEQYF,TGTGCCAGCAGCTTGCAGGGGCTGTCCTACGAGCAGTACTTC,NA,TRBV7-2,NA,TRBJ2-7
CASSLAGTSGYNEQFF,TGCGCCAGCAGCTTGGCCGGGACTAGCGGATACAATGAGCAGTTCTTC,TRBD2,TRBV5-1,NA,TRBJ2-1
CASSYEGGNSPLHF,TGTGCCAGCAGTTACGAGGGTGGGAATTCACCCCTCCACTTT,NA,TRBV6-5,NA,TRBJ1-6
CASAGRGRVSETQYF,TGCGCCAGCGCCGGGAGGGGGAGGGTATCAGAGACCCAGTACTTC,TRBD2,TRBV4-1,NA,TRBJ2-5
CASSPIVHEQYF,TGTGCCAGCAGTCCTATAGTTCACGAGCAGTACTTC,NA,TRBV28,NA,TRBJ2-7
CASGQGLSGANVLTF,TGTGCCAGCGGACAGGGCCTCTCTGGGGCCAACGTCCTGACTTTC,TRBD1,TRBV2,few,TRBJ2-6
CASSDSKGANSPLHF,TGTGCCAGCAGTGACTCGAAGGGAGCAAATTCACCCCTCCACTTT,NA,TRBV6-4,NA,TRBJ1-6
CASSPGSGSDTQYF,TGTGCCAGCTCACCAGGTAGCGGGAGTGATACGCAGTATTTT,TRBD2,TRBV18,NA,TRBJ2-3
CASSLGVAGGQETQYF,TGTGCCAGCAGCTTAGGGGTCGCGGGAGGCCAAGAGACCCAGTACTTC,TRBD2,TRBV7-9,NA,TRBJ2-5
CASSLAGITDTQYF,TGCGCCAGCAGCCTAGCGGGTATCACAGATACGCAGTATTTT,TRBD2,TRBV5-1,NA,TRBJ2-3
CASSSSIDRESHEQYF,TGTGCCAGCAGCTCTAGCATTGACAGGGAGTCCCACGAGCAGTACTTC,TRBD1,TRBV5-5,NA,TRBJ2-7
CASSLASETQYF,TGCGCCAGCAGCTTGGCGTCAGAGACCCAGTACTTC,NA,TRBV5-1,NA,TRBJ2-5
CASSPQQSPNEKLFF,TGTGCCAGCAGCCCCCAACAGTCACCTAATGAAAAACTGTTTTTT,NA,TRBV7-2,NA,TRBJ1-4
CASSLSVSGTSASNEQFF,TGTGCCAGCAGCCTCTCAGTTTCGGGGACTAGCGCGAGCAATGAGCAGTTCTTC,TRBD2,TRBV7-9,NA,TRBJ2-1
CASSLSKTSGNTGELFF,TGCGCCAGCAGCCTATCCAAGACTAGCGGGAACACCGGGGAGCTGTTTTTT,TRBD2,TRBV5-1,NA,TRBJ2-2
CASSEGLAYEQYF,TGTGCCAGCAGTGAAGGTCTAGCTTACGAGCAGTACTTC,NA,TRBV6-1,NA,TRBJ2-7
CATYPRGLDSPLHF,TGTGCCACTTACCCCAGGGGGCTCGATTCACCCCTCCACTTT,TRBD1,TRBV6-5,NA,TRBJ1-6
CASSLEGGTGELFF,TGTGCCAGCAGCTTAGAAGGGGGTACCGGGGAGCTGTTTTTT,NA,TRBV7-9,NA,TRBJ2-2
CASSFGQGETQYF,TGTGCCAGCAGCTTCGGCCAGGGAGAGACCCAGTACTTC,NA,TRBV7-3,NA,TRBJ2-5
CASTTSDTYEQYF,TGTGCCAGCACAACTAGCGACACCTACGAGCAGTACTTC,TRBD2,TRBV12-3/TRBV12-4,NA,TRBJ2-7
CASSQSGLGSYEQYF,TGTGCCAGCAGCCAGTCAGGGTTGGGGTCCTACGAGCAGTACTTC,NA,TRBV3-1/TRBV3-2,NA,TRBJ2-7
CASNTGTSFTDTQYF,TGTGCCAGCAACACCGGGACTAGTTTCACAGATACGCAGTATTTT,TRBD2,TRBV5-4,NA,TRBJ2-3
CASGGARYGYTF,TGTGCCAGTGGGGGCGCGAGGTATGGCTACACCTTC,NA,TRBV6-5,NA,TRBJ1-2
CASREGLAGGGEQFF,TGCGCCAGCAGGGAAGGACTAGCGGGAGGAGGTGAGCAGTTCTTC,TRBD2,TRBV10-2,NA,TRBJ2-1
CASSLAMSQGNTIYF,TGTGCCAGCAGCTTAGCTATGTCGCAGGGGAACACCATATATTTT,NA,TRBV7-8,NA,TRBJ1-3
CASSGSGRYTGELFF,TGTGCCAGCAGCGGTAGCGGGAGATACACCGGGGAGCTGTTTTTT,TRBD2,TRBV9,NA,TRBJ2-2
CASSERGRVDTGELFF,TGTGCCAGCAGTGAGAGAGGCAGGGTGGACACCGGGGAGCTGTTTTTT,NA,TRBV6-1,NA,TRBJ2-2
CASSPGAVVARATEAFF,TGCGCCAGCAGCCCTGGGGCGGTCGTGGCAAGGGCGACTGAAGCTTTCTTT,NA,TRBV5-1,once,TRBJ1-1
CASSSLAGSYEQYF,TGTGCCAGCAGCTCCTTAGCGGGGAGCTACGAGCAGTACTTC,TRBD2,TRBV5-6,NA,TRBJ2-7
CASSLGWDRDTGELFF,TGTGCCAGCAGTCTAGGCTGGGACAGGGACACCGGGGAGCTGTTTTTT,TRBD1,TRBV28,NA,TRBJ2-2